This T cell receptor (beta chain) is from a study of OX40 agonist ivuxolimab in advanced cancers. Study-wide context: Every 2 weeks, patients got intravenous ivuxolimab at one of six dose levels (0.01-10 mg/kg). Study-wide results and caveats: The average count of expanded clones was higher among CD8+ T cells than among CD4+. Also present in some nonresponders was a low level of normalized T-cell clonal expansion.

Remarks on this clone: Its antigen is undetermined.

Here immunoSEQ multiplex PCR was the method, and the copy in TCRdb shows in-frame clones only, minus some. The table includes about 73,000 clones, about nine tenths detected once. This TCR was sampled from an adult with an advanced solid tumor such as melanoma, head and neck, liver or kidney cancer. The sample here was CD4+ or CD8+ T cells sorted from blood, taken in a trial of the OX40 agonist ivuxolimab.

The CDR3 reads CASSVRPQMRSNQPQHF. As DNA, the CDR3 is TGTGCCAGCAGTGTTAGGCCTCAGATGAGAAGCAATCAGCCCCAGCATTTT. This chain links TRBV6-1 with TRBJ1-5, with D unclear. Trimming pared 4 bases from V and 1 base from J, leaving 17 bases between. Germline V gene lookup returns CDR1 MNHNS and CDR2 SASEGT. The CDR3 sequence is 17 residues long.